Below, 19 T cell receptor beta chains from the same sample are listed, as sequenced in a study of shared T cell receptors in the human thymus. TCRdb keeps only in-frame clones here, not all; method: immunoSEQ multiplex PCR. The data contain about 660,000 clones, around 87% of them singletons. This same sample was also part of a study on human thymus T cells.

Input material: thymocytes. Source of these receptors: a boy under three years old with a congenital heart defect.

The chain employs TRBV7-2 and TRBJ2-1, with TRBD2 identical over 10 bases. Germline V gives CDR1 SGHTA, CDR2 FQGNSA. V trimming: 2 bases; J trimming: 0 bases; junction bases outside the gene matches: 10. The CDR3 has 19 amino acids. CDR3 bases: TGTGCCAGCAGCTTACGAGGACTAGCGGTCAGACGCTCCTACAATGAGCAGTTCTTC. Amino acids: CASSLRGLAVRRSYNEQFF.

This chain uses TRBV9 with TRBJ2-7; possible D gene TRBD2, 5 bases. CDR1 and CDR2 from the germline V gene are SGDLS and YYNGEE. Trimming removed 4 bases at V and 0 bases at J, with 14 bases between. This CDR3 comprises 15 residues. CDR3 region: CASSPRPGSSYEQYF. CDR3 coding DNA: TGTGCCAGCAGCCCTAGGCCTGGGAGCTCCTACGAGCAGTACTTC.

This chain connects TRBV4-1 to TRBJ2-3, with 7 bases matching TRBD2. This CDR3 spans 14 amino acids. Per the germline V gene, CDR1 is MGHRA and CDR2 is YSYEKL. V gave up 3 bases and J gave up 5 bases; unmatched junction bases: 5. The CDR3 is CASSQEGRGDTQYF. The CDR3 bases are TGCGCCAGCAGCCAGGAGGGGAGGGGAGATACGCAGTATTTT.

A word on this clone: This CDR3 is also generated by other DNA sequences in the sample. This rearrangement joins TRBV28 to TRBJ1-1; D is unresolved. The CDR3 sequence is 13 residues long. The V gene lost 9 bases and the J gene lost 0 bases, with 11 bases spanning the gap. The V gene's germline CDR1 is MDHEN and CDR2 SYDVKM. Written as DNA, the CDR3 is TGTGCCAGTGAGGGAGTCATGAACACTGAAGCTTTCTTT. Residues: CASEGVMNTEAFF. Supplemented by reference TRBV28 and TRBJ1-1, the full variable domain reads DVKVTQSSRYLVKRTGEKVFLECVQDMDHENMFWYRQDPGLGLRLIYFSYDVKMKEKGDIPEGYSVSREKKERFSLILESASTNQTSMYLCASEGVMNTEAFFGQGTRLTVV.

The V and J genes are TRBV6-6 and TRBJ1-2; maybe TRBD1 (6 bases). Germline CDR1 MNHNY, CDR2 SVGAGI (reference sequence). The CDR3 is 14 amino acids. V shed 4 bases and J shed 2 bases, with 11 bases lying between them. CDR3 in amino acids: CASSFKTGNYGYTF. The CDR3 nucleotides are TGTGCCAGCAGTTTTAAGACAGGAAACTATGGCTACACCTTC.

The chain carries TRBV29-1 and TRBJ2-1; possibly TRBD2 for D (5 bases). This CDR3 comprises 14 residues. V lost 7 bases and J 2 bases, leaving 15 bases between the germline ends. The germline gives CDR1 SQVTM, CDR2 ANQGSEA. The CDR3 spells CSADRGAPYNEQFF. CDR3 nucleotides: TGCAGCGCCGATCGGGGAGCCCCCTACAATGAGCAGTTCTTC.

The V call is TRBV29-1, the J call TRBJ1-2; 7 nucleotides line up with TRBD1. The CDR3 covers 15 residues. V gave up 5 bases and J gave up 3 bases; unmatched junction bases: 12. In germline, CDR1 is SQVTM, CDR2 ANQGSEA. Written as DNA, the CDR3 is TGCAGCGTTACCAAGGAGGGGGCAGTGGACTATGGCTACACCTTC. Translated, it gives CSVTKEGAVDYGYTF. The full variable domain, its missing parts supplied by reference TRBV29-1 and TRBJ1-2, is SAVISQKPSRDICQRGTSLTIQCQVDSQVTMMFWYRQQPGQSLTLIATANQGSEATYESGFVIDKFPISRPNLTFSTLTVSNMSPEDSSIYLCSVTKEGAVDYGYTFGSGTRLTVV.

The chain couples TRBV5-6 to TRBJ2-5; 7 nucleotides agree with TRBD2. There are 14 residues in the CDR3. CDR1 and CDR2 from the germline V gene are SGHDT and YYEEEE. Trimming at V came to 0 bases and at J to 3 bases, leaving 2 bases not matched to a gene. As DNA, the CDR3 is TGTGCCAGCAGCTTGGAGAGCGGGGAAGAGACCCAGTACTTC. Its protein is CASSLESGEETQYF. The complete variable domain, with remaining parts taken from reference TRBV5-6 and TRBJ2-5, reads DAGVTQSPTHLIKTRGQQVTLRCSPKSGHDTVSWYQQALGQGPQFIFQYYEEEERQRGNFPDRFSGHQFPNYSSELNVNALLLGDSALYLCASSLESGEETQYFGPGTRLLVL.

V and J are TRBV10-2 and TRBJ2-1, with 11 bases fitting TRBD2. V was pared by 7 bases and J by 4 bases, with 15 bases of the junction left unmatched. Germline values: CDR1 WSHSY, CDR2 SAAADI. The CDR3 is made up of 18 amino acids. This chain's CDR3 is CASTEGGRGTSGYNEQFF. CDR3 in DNA: TGCGCCAGCACCGAGGGGGGCAGGGGGACTAGCGGATACAATGAGCAGTTCTTC.

The genes are TRBV4-3 and TRBJ2-2; D gene ambiguous. The germline V and J ends were trimmed by 1 base and 5 bases, with 8 bases remaining between them. Germline CDR1 is LGHNA and CDR2 is YSLEER. The CDR3 sequence is 14 residues long. In nucleotides, the CDR3 is TGCGCCAGCAGCCAAGTCGAGGATACCGGGGAGCTGTTTTTT. Its protein product is CASSQVEDTGELFF.

This clone was found a few times. This chain uses TRBV4-1 with TRBJ2-2; the match to TRBD2 covers 12 bases. Germline assignment: CDR1 MGHRA and CDR2 YSYEKL. J gave up 4 bases and V 5 bases, and 14 bases lay outside the gene matches. The length of the CDR3 is 19 residues. DNA for the CDR3: TGCGCCAGCAGCGCCGGACTAGCGGGAAGATCTCGGGGCACCGGGGAGCTGTTTTTT. Translation: CASSAGLAGRSRGTGELFF.

The chain has TRBV7-2 and TRBJ2-7; 7 nucleotides align to TRBD1. Per the germline V gene, CDR1 is SGHTA and CDR2 is FQGNSA. V lost 2 bases and J lost 2; bases outside the gene matches: 3. The CDR3 is 14 amino acids. The CDR3 sequence: CASSLRDRPYEQYF. The CDR3 nucleotides are TGTGCCAGCAGCTTAAGGGACAGACCCTACGAGCAGTACTTC.

This clone has just a few counts. CDR3 nucleotide sequence: TGTGCCAGCAGCCAAGAACCCAGGGAGGACACCGGGGAGCTGTTTTTT. Encoded protein: CASSQEPREDTGELFF. The chain couples TRBV14 to TRBJ2-2; D may be TRBD2 (6 bases). Between the trimmed V and J ends, which lost 0 bases and 3 bases, there was a span of 11 bases. Germline V gives CDR1 SGHDN, CDR2 FVKESK. CDR3 length: 16 residues.

The chain recombines TRBV28 with TRBJ2-1; tentative D call: TRBD2 (6 bases). Germline values: CDR1 MDHEN, CDR2 SYDVKM. CDR3 length: 16 residues. V gave up 7 bases and J gave up 2 bases, with 18 bases separating them. The CDR3 coding sequence is TGTGCCAGCACCGACCGTCGGGGGACCACCTACAATGAGCAGTTCTTC. It encodes CASTDRRGTTYNEQFF.

The chain links TRBV4-2 to TRBJ1-2, with a possible D match to TRBD1 (6 bases). This CDR3 has 18 amino acids. V shed 2 bases and J shed 4 bases, with 23 bases lying between them. In germline, CDR1 is LGHNA, CDR2 YNFKEQ. CDR3 nucleotides: TGTGCCAGCAGCCAAAGTTACAGGGCCGGGCATTCGGTCTATGGCTACACCTTC. It specifies CASSQSYRAGHSVYGYTF.

This chain links TRBV4-2 with TRBJ2-1; tentative D call: TRBD1 (5 bases). From germline, CDR1 is LGHNA and CDR2 YNFKEQ. The V gene lost 3 bases and the J gene lost 2 bases, with 14 bases spanning the gap. The CDR3 contains 16 residues. The CDR3 loop is CASSHQTDITYNEQFF. The CDR3 DNA sequence: TGTGCCAGCAGCCACCAGACAGATATCACCTACAATGAGCAGTTCTTC.

V is TRBV6-5 and J is TRBJ2-7; 7 nucleotides align to TRBD2. J gave up 2 bases and V 2 bases, and 3 bases lay outside the gene matches. The CDR3 length is 14 residues. Germline CDR1 is MNHEY and CDR2 is SVGAGI. CDR3 sequence (DNA): TGTGCCAGCAGTTACGGCCTAGCGGCCTACGAGCAGTACTTC. Translation: CASSYGLAAYEQYF.

V and J are TRBV27 and TRBJ2-5, with TRBD1 matching over 7 bases. V was pared by 3 bases and J by 4 bases, with 2 bases of the junction left unmatched. The CDR3 totals 13 residues. Germline V lookup: CDR1 MNHEY, CDR2 SMNVEV (reference sequence). The CDR3 here is CASSFNRGETQYF. As DNA, the CDR3 is TGTGCCAGCAGTTTTAACAGGGGAGAGACCCAGTACTTC.

V gene TRBV29-1 combines with J gene TRBJ1-2; 10 bases match TRBD1. The J segment lost 8 bases and the V segment lost 7 bases, leaving 28 bases of the junction unmatched. Germline CDR1 SQVTM, CDR2 ANQGSEA. CDR3 size: 19 residues. CDR3 in DNA: TGCAGCGCGATTCAACCCGAAGAGGGAGGGGAGACAGGGGGCGGCGGCTACACCTTC. It encodes CSAIQPEEGGETGGGGYTF.